These 5 T cell receptor beta chains were sequenced from one sample in a study of blood T cell repertoires in COVID-19. Some clones are missing from TCRdb's copy, which holds only in-frame ones; the method was immunoSEQ multiplex PCR. The profile covers fewer than 200,000 clones, with around 86% appearing a single time and about 2.5% taken by the ten largest. The sequenced sample consisted of peripheral blood. The receptors shown here come from a woman aged 80 or over with COVID-19, enrolled during active disease.

The chain has TRBV19 and TRBJ1-2; 7 nucleotides line up with TRBD1. V lost 4 bases, J lost 4 bases, and 3 bases stayed unmatched. The length of the CDR3 is 13 residues. Germline CDR1 and CDR2: LNHDA and SQIVND (reference sequence). CDR3 coding DNA: TGTGCCAGTAGTAGGGGGACAGCCTATGGCTACACCTTC. It translates to CASSRGTAYGYTF. The whole variable domain, remainder taken from reference TRBV19 and TRBJ1-2, is DGGITQSPKYLFRKEGQNVTLSCEQNLNHDAMYWYRQDPGQGLRLIYYSQIVNDFQKGDIAEGYSVSREKKESFPLTVTSAQKNPTAFYLCASSRGTAYGYTFGSGTRLTVV.

V gene TRBV23-1 combines with J gene TRBJ2-1, with D perhaps TRBD1 (5 bases). TRBV23-1 is reported as an ORF; its role is uncertain. Trimming shortened V by 3 bases and J by 5 bases, and 8 bases separated the two germline ends. CDR3 length: 13 residues. The CDR3 sequence: CASSHDSHNEQFF. In DNA, the CDR3 is TGCGCCAGCAGTCACGACAGCCACAATGAGCAGTTCTTC.

In its sample, this clone was seen a few times. The chain carries TRBV6-6 and TRBJ1-5; the match to TRBD1 covers 8 bases. The CDR3 is made up of 14 amino acids. V trimming: 6 bases; J trimming: 3 bases; junction bases outside the gene matches: 4. The germline gives CDR1 MNHNY, CDR2 SVGAGI (reference sequence). The CDR3 is CASRRQGFNQPQHF. Written as DNA, the CDR3 is TGTGCCAGCAGAAGACAGGGGTTCAATCAGCCCCAGCATTTT.

This chain uses TRBV7-9 with TRBJ1-4, with 8 positions matching TRBD1. V trimming: 4 bases; J trimming: 4 bases; junction bases outside the gene matches: 2. This CDR3 has 14 amino acids. The germline V gene has CDR1 SEHNR and CDR2 FQNEAQ (reference sequence). CDR3 nucleotides: TGTGCCAGCAGCTATGGACAGGGTAATGAAAAACTGTTTTTT. It encodes CASSYGQGNEKLFF. Supplemented by reference TRBV7-9 and TRBJ1-4, the full variable domain reads DTGVSQNPRHKITKRGQNVTFRCDPISEHNRLYWYRQTLGQGPEFLTYFQNEAQLEKSRLLSDRFSAERPKGSFSTLEIQRTEQGDSAMYLCASSYGQGNEKLFFGSGTQLSVL.

The J gene is TRBJ2-7, the V gene TRBV4-2; TRBD1 is a possible D gene (6 bases). The CDR3 is 14 residues long. Germline CDR1 LGHNA, CDR2 YNFKEQ. V lost 0 bases, J lost 6 bases, and 12 bases lay in between. As DNA, the CDR3 is TGTGCCAGCAGCCAAGACTGGACAGCATCCGAGCAGTACTTC. It is translated as CASSQDWTASEQYF.